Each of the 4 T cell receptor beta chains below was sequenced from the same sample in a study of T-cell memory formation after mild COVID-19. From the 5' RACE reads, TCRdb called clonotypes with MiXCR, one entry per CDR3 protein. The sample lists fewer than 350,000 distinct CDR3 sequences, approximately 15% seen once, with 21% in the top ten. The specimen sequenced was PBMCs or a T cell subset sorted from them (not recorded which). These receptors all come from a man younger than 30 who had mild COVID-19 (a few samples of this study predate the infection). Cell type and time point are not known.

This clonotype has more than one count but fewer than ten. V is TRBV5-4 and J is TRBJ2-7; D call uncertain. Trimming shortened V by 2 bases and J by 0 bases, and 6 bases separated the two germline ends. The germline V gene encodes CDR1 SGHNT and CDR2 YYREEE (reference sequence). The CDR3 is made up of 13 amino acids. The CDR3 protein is CASSLASSYEQYV. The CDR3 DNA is TGTGCCAGCAGCTTAGCCAGCTCCTACGAGCAGTACGTC.

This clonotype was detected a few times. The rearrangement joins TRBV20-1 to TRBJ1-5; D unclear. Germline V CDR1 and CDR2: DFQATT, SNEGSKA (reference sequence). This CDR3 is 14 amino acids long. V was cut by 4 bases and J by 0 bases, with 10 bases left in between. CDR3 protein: CSATSTTSNQPQHF. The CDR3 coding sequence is TGCAGTGCTACCTCGACCACTAGCAATCAGCCCCAGCATTTT.

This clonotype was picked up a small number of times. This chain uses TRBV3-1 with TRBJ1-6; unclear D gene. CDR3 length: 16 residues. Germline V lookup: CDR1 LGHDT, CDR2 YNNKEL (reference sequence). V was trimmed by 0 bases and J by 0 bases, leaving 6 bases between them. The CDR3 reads CASSQDVHSYNSPLHF. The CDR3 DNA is TGTGCCAGCAGCCAAGACGTACACTCCTATAATTCACCCCTCCACTTT. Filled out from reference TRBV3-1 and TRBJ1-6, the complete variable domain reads DTAVSQTPKYLVTQMGNDKSIKCEQNLGHDTMYWYKQDSKKFLKIMFSYNNKELIINETVPNRFSPKSPDKAHLNLHINSLELGDSAVYFCASSQDVHSYNSPLHFGNGTRLTVT.

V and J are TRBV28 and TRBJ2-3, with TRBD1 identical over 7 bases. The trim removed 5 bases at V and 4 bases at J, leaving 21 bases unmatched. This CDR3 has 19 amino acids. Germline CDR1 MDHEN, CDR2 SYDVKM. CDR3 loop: CASSHETGPARDNPDTQYF. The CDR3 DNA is TGTGCCAGCAGTCACGAGACAGGGCCCGCGAGAGATAATCCAGATACGCAGTATTTT.